This T cell receptor beta chain was profiled in a study of blood T cell repertoires in COVID-19. Methods used by the authors: Reference gene primer amplification in the assay estimated nucleated cell counts. Here immunoSEQ multiplex PCR was the method, and the copy in TCRdb shows in-frame clones only, minus some. V, J and clone size reflect that table, while D and trimming were determined from the DNA. The data show 120,000 to 150,000 clones, 70% to 90% seen once. The V end lost 4 bases, the J end lost 0 bases, and 10 bases lay between the germline ends. Germline CDR1 reads LNHDA; CDR2 reads SQIVND (reference sequence). The CDR3 loop spans 14 amino acids.

V gene TRBV19 combines with J gene TRBJ2-7; D is unresolved. The TCR originated in a woman aged 50 to 60 with acute or convalescent COVID-19. Sequences were obtained from peripheral blood. The CDR3 bases are TGTGCCAGTAGTAAACAGCCAGACTCCTACGAGCAGTACTTC. Its translation is CASSKQPDSYEQYF.